The T cell receptor beta chain described here comes from a study of graft-versus-host responses after intestinal transplantation. In the study overall: Isolated intestinal, liver-intestinal, or multivisceral transplants were what recipients had. Recipients uniformly received anti-thymocyte globulin induction, followed by tacrolimus and steroids for approximately 3 years. General study findings and limits: HvG clone declines early post-transplant were associated with peak circulating GvH levels. The recipient marrow held GvH clones, and some of them showed up first in ileum or blood.

The repertoire was sequenced with immunoSEQ multiplex PCR; TCRdb's copy has only in-frame clones and lacks some. The sample records tens of thousands of clones, around 83% being singletons. Regarding this clone: What it recognizes is unknown.

CDR1 is SNHLY and CDR2 is FYNNEI in the germline V gene. The CDR3 spans 15 residues. The germline V and J ends were trimmed by 3 bases and 5 bases, with 17 bases remaining between them. The sequence was obtained from a human patient who received an intestinal transplant, so some T cells may come from the graft donor. The specimen was PBMCs, collected 1070 days after transplant. The V call is TRBV2, the J call TRBJ2-7, with D possibly being TRBD1 (6 bases). The CDR3, as DNA: TGTGCCAGCAGTGAGGCAGGGGCACCCATCCACGAGCAGTACTTC. This encodes CASSEAGAPIHEQYF. Full variable domain (outside the CDR3, taken from reference TRBV2 and TRBJ2-7): EPEVTQTPSHQVTQMGQEVILRCVPISNHLYFYWYRQILGQKVEFLVSFYNNEISEKSEIFDDQFSVERPDGSNFTLKIRSTKLEDSAMYFCASSEAGAPIHEQYFGPGTRLTVT.